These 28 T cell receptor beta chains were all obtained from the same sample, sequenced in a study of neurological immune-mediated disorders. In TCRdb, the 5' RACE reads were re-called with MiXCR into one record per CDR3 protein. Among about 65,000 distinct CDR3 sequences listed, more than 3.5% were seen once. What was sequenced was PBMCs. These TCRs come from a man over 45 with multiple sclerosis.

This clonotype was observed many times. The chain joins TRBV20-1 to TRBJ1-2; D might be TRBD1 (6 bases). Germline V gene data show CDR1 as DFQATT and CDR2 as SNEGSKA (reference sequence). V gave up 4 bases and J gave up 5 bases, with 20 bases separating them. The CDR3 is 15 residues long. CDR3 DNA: TGCAGTGCTATAGGGGGGGGTCCCTTCGGGTATGGCTACACCTTC. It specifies CSAIGGGPFGYGYTF.

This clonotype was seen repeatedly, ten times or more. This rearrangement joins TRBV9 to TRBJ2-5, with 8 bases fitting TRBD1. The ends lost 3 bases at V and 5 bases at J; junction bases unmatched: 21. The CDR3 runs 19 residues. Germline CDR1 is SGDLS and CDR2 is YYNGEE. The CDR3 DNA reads TGTGCCAGCAGCGCGACGGACAGGGAAGTTTGGGGAGCCGCGGAGACCCAGTACTTC. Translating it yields CASSATDREVWGAAETQYF.

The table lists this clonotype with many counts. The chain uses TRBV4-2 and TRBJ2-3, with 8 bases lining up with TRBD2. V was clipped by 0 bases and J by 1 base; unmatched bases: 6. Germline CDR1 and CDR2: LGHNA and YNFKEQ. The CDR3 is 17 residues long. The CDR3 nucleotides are TGTGCCAGCAGCCAAGATGGGGCGGGGGGTGGCACAGATACGCAGTATTTT. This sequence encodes CASSQDGAGGGTDTQYF.

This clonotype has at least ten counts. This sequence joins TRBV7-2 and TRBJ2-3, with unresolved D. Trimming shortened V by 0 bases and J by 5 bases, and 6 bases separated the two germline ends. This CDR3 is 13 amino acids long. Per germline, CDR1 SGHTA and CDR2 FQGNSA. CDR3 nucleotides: TGTGCCAGCAGCTTAGCGTACGGAGATACGCAGTATTTT. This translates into CASSLAYGDTQYF.

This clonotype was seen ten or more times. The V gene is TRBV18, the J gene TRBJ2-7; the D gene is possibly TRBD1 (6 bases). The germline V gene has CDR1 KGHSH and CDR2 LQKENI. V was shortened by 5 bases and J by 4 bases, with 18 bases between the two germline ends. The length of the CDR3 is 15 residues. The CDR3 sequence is CASSSLQGPFYEQYF. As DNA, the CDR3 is TGTGCCAGCTCATCACTTCAGGGGCCCTTTTACGAGCAGTACTTC.

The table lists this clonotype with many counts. CDR3 in amino acids: CASSLAGRGSGANVLTF. The CDR3 DNA reads as TGTGCCAGCAGCTTAGCAGGGAGGGGGTCTGGGGCCAACGTCCTGACTTTC. The V and J genes are TRBV7-8 and TRBJ2-6; maybe TRBD2 (7 bases). Trimming removed 0 bases from V and 1 base from J, with 10 bases in between. This CDR3 contains 17 residues. Germline-derived CDR1 and CDR2 are SGHVS and FQNEAQ.

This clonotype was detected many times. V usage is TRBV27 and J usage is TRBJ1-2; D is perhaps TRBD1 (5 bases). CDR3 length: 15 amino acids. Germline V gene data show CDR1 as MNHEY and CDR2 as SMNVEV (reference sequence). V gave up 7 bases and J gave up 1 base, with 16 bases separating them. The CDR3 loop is CASTKLGDSNYGYTF. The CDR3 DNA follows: TGTGCCAGCACCAAATTGGGTGACAGTAACTATGGCTACACCTTC.

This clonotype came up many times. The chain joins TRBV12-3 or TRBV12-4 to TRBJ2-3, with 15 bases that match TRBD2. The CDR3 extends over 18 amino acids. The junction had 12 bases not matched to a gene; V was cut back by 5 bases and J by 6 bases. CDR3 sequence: CASSPWTSGGAEKDTQYF. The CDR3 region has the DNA TGTGCCAGCAGTCCGTGGACTAGCGGGGGGGCCGAGAAGGATACGCAGTATTTT.

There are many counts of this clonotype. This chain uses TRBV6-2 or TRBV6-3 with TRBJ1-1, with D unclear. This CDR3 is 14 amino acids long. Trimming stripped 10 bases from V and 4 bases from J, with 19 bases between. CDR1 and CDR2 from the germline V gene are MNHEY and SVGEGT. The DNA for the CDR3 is TGTGCCACGGAACGCGGACCACGAGGCACTGAAGCTTTCTTT. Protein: CATERGPRGTEAFF.

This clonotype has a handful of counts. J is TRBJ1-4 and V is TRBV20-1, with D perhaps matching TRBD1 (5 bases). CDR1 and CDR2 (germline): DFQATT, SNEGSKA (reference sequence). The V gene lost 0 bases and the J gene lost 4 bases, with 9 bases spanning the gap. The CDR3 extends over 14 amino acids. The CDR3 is CSAREGRINEKLFF. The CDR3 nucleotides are TGCAGTGCTAGAGAGGGACGGATTAATGAAAAACTGTTTTTT.

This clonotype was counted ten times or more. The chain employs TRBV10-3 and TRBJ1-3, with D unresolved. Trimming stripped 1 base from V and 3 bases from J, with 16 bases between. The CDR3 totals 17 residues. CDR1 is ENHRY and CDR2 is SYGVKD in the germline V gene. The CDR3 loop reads CAISEFGRPGDGNTIYF. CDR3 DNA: TGTGCCATCAGTGAGTTCGGCAGGCCCGGGGATGGAAACACCATATATTTT.

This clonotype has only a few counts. The CDR3 nucleotides read TGCAGTGCGATGAACAGGGAGCGATTATTATCGTTCTTC. Its protein product is CSAMNRERLLSFF. J is TRBJ2-1 and V is TRBV20-1; D possibly corresponds to TRBD1 (6 bases). V lost 6 bases and J lost 15, with 24 bases in between. The CDR3 is made up of 13 amino acids. Germline CDR1 DFQATT, CDR2 SNEGSKA (reference sequence).

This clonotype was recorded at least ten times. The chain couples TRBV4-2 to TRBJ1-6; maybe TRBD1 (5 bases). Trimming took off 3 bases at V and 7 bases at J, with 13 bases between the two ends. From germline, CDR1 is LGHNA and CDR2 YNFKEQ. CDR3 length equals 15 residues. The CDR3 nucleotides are TGTGCCAGCAGCCATTACGGCAGGGAGAATTCACCCCTCCACTTT. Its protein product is CASSHYGRENSPLHF.

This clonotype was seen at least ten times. The CDR3 sequence: CASSQGNQPQHF. The DNA of the CDR3 is TGTGCCAGCAGCCAGGGGAATCAGCCCCAGCATTTT. The chain joins TRBV14 to TRBJ1-5; D is unclear. The V end lost 3 bases, the J end lost 4 bases, and 4 bases lay between the germline ends. There are 12 residues in the CDR3. Germline values: CDR1 SGHDN, CDR2 FVKESK.

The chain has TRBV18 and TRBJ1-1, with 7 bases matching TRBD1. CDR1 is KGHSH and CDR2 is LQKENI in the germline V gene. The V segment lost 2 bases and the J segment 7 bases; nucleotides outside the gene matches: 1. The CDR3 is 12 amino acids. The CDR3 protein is CASSPDRDEAFF. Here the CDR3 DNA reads TGTGCCAGCTCACCAGACAGGGATGAAGCTTTCTTT.

The CDR3 reads CATISGVAQPQHF. For the CDR3, the DNA is TGTGCCACGATCTCAGGGGTAGCTCAGCCCCAGCATTTT. The chain combines TRBV6-1 with TRBJ1-5; tentative D call: TRBD1 (6 bases). Germline lookup yields CDR1 MNHNS and CDR2 SASEGT. The CDR3 length is 13 residues. Trimming removed 10 bases from V and 6 bases from J, with 16 bases in between.

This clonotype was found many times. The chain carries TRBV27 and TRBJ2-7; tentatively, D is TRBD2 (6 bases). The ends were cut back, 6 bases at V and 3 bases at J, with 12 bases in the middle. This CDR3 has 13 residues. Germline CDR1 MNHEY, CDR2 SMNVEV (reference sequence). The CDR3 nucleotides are TGTGCCAGCAGCCCCCGGGGGTACTACGAGCAGTACTTC. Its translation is CASSPRGYYEQYF.

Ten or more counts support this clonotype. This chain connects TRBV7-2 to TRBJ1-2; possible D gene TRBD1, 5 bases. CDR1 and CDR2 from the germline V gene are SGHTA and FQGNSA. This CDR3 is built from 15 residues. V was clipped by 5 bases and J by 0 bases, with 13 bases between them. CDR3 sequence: CASSDRDYPNYGYTF. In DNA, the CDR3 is TGTGCCAGCAGCGACCGGGACTACCCTAACTATGGCTACACCTTC.

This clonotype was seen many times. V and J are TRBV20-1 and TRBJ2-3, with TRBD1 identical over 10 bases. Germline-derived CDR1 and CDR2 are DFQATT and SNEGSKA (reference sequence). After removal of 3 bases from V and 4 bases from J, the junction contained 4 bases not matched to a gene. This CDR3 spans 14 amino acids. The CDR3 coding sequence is TGCAGTGCTAGTGACAGGGGGCGCCCAGATACGCAGTATTTT. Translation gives CSASDRGRPDTQYF.

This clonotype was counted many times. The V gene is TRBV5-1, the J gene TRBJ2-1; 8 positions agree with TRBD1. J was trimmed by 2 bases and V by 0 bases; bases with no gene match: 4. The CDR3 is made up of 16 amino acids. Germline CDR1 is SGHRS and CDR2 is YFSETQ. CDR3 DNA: TGCGCCAGCAGCTTGGGGGGGACAGGCCCCTACAATGAGCAGTTCTTC. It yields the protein CASSLGGTGPYNEQFF. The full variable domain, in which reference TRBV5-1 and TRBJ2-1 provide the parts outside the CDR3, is KAGVTQTPRYLIKTRGQQVTLSCSPISGHRSVSWYQQTPGQGLQFLFEYFSETQRNKGNFPGRFSGRQFSNSRSEMNVSTLELGDSALYLCASSLGGTGPYNEQFFGPGTRLTVL.

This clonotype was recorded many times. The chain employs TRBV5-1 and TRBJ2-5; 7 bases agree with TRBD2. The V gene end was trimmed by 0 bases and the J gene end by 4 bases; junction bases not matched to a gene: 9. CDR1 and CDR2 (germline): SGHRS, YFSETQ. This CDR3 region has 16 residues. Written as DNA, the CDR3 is TGCGCCAGCAGCTTGGAACCTAGCGGAGGGGCAGAGACCCAGTACTTC. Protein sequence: CASSLEPSGGAETQYF.

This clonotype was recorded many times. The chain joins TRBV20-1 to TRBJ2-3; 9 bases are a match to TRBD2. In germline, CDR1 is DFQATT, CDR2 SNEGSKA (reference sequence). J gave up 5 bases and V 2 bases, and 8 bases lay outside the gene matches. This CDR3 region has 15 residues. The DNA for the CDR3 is TGCAGTGCTAGAAGTTCTAGCGGGGCCTTAGATACGCAGTATTTT. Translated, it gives CSARSSSGALDTQYF.

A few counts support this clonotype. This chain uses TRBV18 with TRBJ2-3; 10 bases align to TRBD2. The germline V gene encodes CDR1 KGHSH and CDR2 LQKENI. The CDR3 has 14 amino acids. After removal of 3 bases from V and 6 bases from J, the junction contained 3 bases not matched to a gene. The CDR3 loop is CASSPMTSGDTQYF. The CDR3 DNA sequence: TGTGCCAGCTCACCGATGACTAGCGGGGATACGCAGTATTTT.

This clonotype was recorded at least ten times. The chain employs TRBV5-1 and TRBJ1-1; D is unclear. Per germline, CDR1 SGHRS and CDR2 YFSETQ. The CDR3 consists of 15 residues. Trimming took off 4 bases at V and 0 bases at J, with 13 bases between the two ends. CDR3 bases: TGCGCCAGCAGCGATCCGGGGAGAATGAACACTGAAGCTTTCTTT. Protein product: CASSDPGRMNTEAFF.

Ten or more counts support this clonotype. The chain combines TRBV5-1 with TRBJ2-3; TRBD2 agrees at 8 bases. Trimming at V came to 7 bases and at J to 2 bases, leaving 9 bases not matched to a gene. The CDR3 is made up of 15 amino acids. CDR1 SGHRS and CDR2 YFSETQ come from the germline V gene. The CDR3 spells CASSTGGSSTDTQYF. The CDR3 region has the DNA TGCGCCAGCTCCACGGGGGGGTCCTCCACAGATACGCAGTATTTT. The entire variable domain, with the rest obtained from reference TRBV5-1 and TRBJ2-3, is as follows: KAGVTQTPRYLIKTRGQQVTLSCSPISGHRSVSWYQQTPGQGLQFLFEYFSETQRNKGNFPGRFSGRQFSNSRSEMNVSTLELGDSALYLCASSTGGSSTDTQYFGPGTRLTVL.

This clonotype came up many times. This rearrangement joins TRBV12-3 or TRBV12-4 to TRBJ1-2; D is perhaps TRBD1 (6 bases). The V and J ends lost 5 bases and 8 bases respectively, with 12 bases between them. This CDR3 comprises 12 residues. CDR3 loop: CASSPGARGYTF. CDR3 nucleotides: TGTGCCAGCAGTCCGGGGGCGCGGGGCTACACCTTC.

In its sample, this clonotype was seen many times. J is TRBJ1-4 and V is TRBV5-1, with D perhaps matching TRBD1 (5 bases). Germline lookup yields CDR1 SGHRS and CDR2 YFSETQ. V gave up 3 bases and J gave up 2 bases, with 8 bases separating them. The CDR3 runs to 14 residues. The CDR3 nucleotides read TGCGCCAGCAGCTCAGGGTACACTAATGAAAAACTGTTTTTT. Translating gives CASSSGYTNEKLFF.

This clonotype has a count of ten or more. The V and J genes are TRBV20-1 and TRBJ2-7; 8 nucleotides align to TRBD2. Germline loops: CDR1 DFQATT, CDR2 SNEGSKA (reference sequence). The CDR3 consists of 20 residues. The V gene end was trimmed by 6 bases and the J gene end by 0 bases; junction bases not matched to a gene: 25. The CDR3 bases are TGCAGTGCCTCGGACAGAGTTGAGCGGGGGCGTTTTCCTAGCTCCTACGAGCAGTACGTC. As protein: CSASDRVERGRFPSSYEQYV.